This passage covers 24 T cell receptor beta chains from one sample sequenced in a study of T-cell memory formation after mild COVID-19. MiXCR was run by TCRdb on the 5' RACE reads, yielding one entry per CDR3 protein. The table has approximately 290,000 distinct CDR3 sequences, around a sixth seen once. The sequencing sample was made of PBMCs or a T cell subset sorted from them (not recorded which). The origin of the receptors is a man aged 18 to 30 who had mild COVID-19 (a few samples of this study predate the infection). Cell type and time point are not known.

A few counts support this clonotype. The chain couples TRBV14 to TRBJ2-5, with TRBD2 matching over 12 bases. The CDR3 covers 18 residues. With V trimmed by 1 base and J by 3 bases, 9 bases remained unmatched. Looked up from germline, CDR1 is SGHDN and CDR2 is FVKESK. The CDR3 is CASSQGGTSGYTKETQYF. The CDR3 DNA follows: TGTGCCAGCAGCCAAGGAGGGACTAGCGGGTATACCAAAGAGACCCAGTACTTC.

V usage is TRBV27 and J usage is TRBJ2-3; 8 bases are shared with TRBD2. V was pared by 7 bases and J by 0 bases, with 6 bases of the junction left unmatched. CDR3 length equals 15 residues. Germline CDR1 is MNHEY and CDR2 is SMNVEV (reference sequence). The CDR3: CASTWAGGSTDTQYF. In DNA form, the CDR3 reads TGTGCCAGCACCTGGGCGGGGGGAAGCACAGATACGCAGTATTTT.

J is TRBJ1-2 and V is TRBV9, with 7 bases matching TRBD1. CDR3 size: 14 residues. Unmatched junction bases numbered 3, after V lost 0 bases and J lost 4 bases. The germline gives CDR1 SGDLS, CDR2 YYNGEE. The CDR3 coding sequence is TGTGCCAGCAGCGTAGTGACAGGGAGCTATGGCTACACCTTC. It is translated as CASSVVTGSYGYTF.

The rearrangement uses TRBV2 and TRBJ1-6; D not certain. Germline-derived CDR1 and CDR2 are SNHLY and FYNNEI. The CDR3 spans 13 residues. V lost 7 bases to trimming and J lost 5 bases, with 9 bases between them. Here the CDR3 DNA reads TGTGCCAGCAAGCGGGAAGATAATTCACCCCTCCACTTT. Residues: CASKREDNSPLHF. Complete variable domain (other parts from reference TRBV2 and TRBJ1-6): EPEVTQTPSHQVTQMGQEVILRCVPISNHLYFYWYRQILGQKVEFLVSFYNNEISEKSEIFDDQFSVERPDGSNFTLKIRSTKLEDSAMYFCASKREDNSPLHFGNGTRLTVT.

The chain employs TRBV2 and TRBJ2-5; 11 bases agree with TRBD2. V lost 6 bases, J lost 5 bases, and 8 bases stayed unmatched. There are 15 residues in the CDR3. Germline values: CDR1 SNHLY, CDR2 FYNNEI. The CDR3 is CASRPLAGGRETQYF. For the CDR3, the DNA is TGTGCCAGCAGGCCTCTAGCGGGGGGCCGGGAGACCCAGTACTTC.

This clonotype has more than one count but fewer than ten. The gene calls are TRBV4-2 and TRBJ2-3; 11 bases match TRBD2. CDR1 is LGHNA, CDR2 YNFKEQ, per germline. The CDR3 is 18 residues long. Trimming removed 5 bases from V and 5 bases from J; junction bases left unmatched: 15. The DNA of the CDR3 is TGTGCCAGCAGCTCCCGAAAGACTAGCGGGGATCTGGGAGATACGCAGTATTTT. This translates into CASSSRKTSGDLGDTQYF.

J is TRBJ1-3 and V is TRBV7-9; D possibly corresponds to TRBD1 (5 bases). CDR1 and CDR2 from the germline V gene are SEHNR and FQNEAQ (reference sequence). Deletions cut 3 bases from V and 0 bases from J, with 9 bases between. The CDR3 has 15 residues. CDR3 region: CASSLGPRSGNTIYF. CDR3 DNA sequence: TGTGCCAGCAGCTTGGGACCGCGCTCTGGAAACACCATATATTTT. The full variable domain, in which reference TRBV7-9 and TRBJ1-3 provide the parts outside the CDR3, is DTGVSQNPRHKITKRGQNVTFRCDPISEHNRLYWYRQTLGQGPEFLTYFQNEAQLEKSRLLSDRFSAERPKGSFSTLEIQRTEQGDSAMYLCASSLGPRSGNTIYFGEGSWLTVV.

CDR3 sequence (DNA): TGCAGTGCTTGGACCCTCGAGACCCAGTACTTC. It translates to CSAWTLETQYF. The rearrangement links TRBV20-1 to TRBJ2-5; unclear D gene. The V gene lost 5 bases and the J gene lost 5 bases, with 9 bases spanning the gap. Germline-derived CDR1 and CDR2 are DFQATT and SNEGSKA (reference sequence). The CDR3 extends over 11 amino acids.

This clonotype was seen a handful of times. The chain has TRBV6-5 and TRBJ2-7; the D is unclear. The CDR3 has 15 amino acids. V gave up 5 bases and J gave up 2 bases, with 16 bases separating them. The germline CDR1 and CDR2 sequences are MNHEY and SVGAGI. The CDR3 is CASSKEYAVAYEQYF. The CDR3 coding sequence is TGTGCCAGCAGTAAAGAGTATGCTGTGGCCTACGAGCAGTACTTC.

The chain has TRBV5-1 and TRBJ2-2, with 10 bases aligning to TRBD1. The CDR3 has 15 amino acids. J lost 3 bases, V lost 4 bases, and 3 bases had no gene match. The germline V gene encodes CDR1 SGHRS and CDR2 YFSETQ. The CDR3, as DNA: TGCGCCAGCAGCCGACAGGGGGCGGACACCGGGGAGCTGTTTTTT. It yields the protein CASSRQGADTGELFF.

This chain links TRBV3-1 with TRBJ2-1; 9 bases align to TRBD2. Germline V gene sequence: CDR1 LGHDT, CDR2 YNNKEL (reference sequence). J gave up 6 bases and V 7 bases, and 13 bases lay outside the gene matches. The CDR3 contains 16 residues. In DNA, the CDR3 is TGTGCCAGCACCCACCGATTAGCGGGGGCCCTCAATGAGCAGTTCTTC. This gives the protein CASTHRLAGALNEQFF.

This clonotype was picked up a small number of times. The gene calls are TRBV2 and TRBJ2-1; D not resolved. This CDR3 region has 13 residues. The V gene lost 6 bases and the J gene lost 3 bases, with 9 bases spanning the gap. Germline V gene lookup returns CDR1 SNHLY and CDR2 FYNNEI. The CDR3 bases are TGTGCCAGCAGATTTGGGGACTACAATGAGCAGTTCTTC. Translating gives CASRFGDYNEQFF.

V is TRBV4-3 and J is TRBJ1-3, with D possibly matching TRBD1 (5 bases). The germline CDR1 and CDR2 sequences are LGHNA and YSLEER. This CDR3 has 12 amino acids. V gave up 8 bases and J gave up 4 bases, with 9 bases separating them. CDR3 in amino acids: CASGALGNTIYF. The CDR3 coding sequence is TGCGCCAGCGGGGCGCTGGGAAACACCATATATTTT.

This clonotype showed up just a few times. The chain combines TRBV7-2 with TRBJ2-4; TRBD1 matches at 7 bases. The CDR3 is made up of 13 amino acids. CDR1 and CDR2 from the germline V gene are SGHTA and FQGNSA. V lost 5 bases and J lost 6; bases outside the gene matches: 4. The CDR3 bases are TGTGCCAGCAGCCGGGACAGCAGAAACATTCAGTACTTC. Translation gives CASSRDSRNIQYF.

The V gene is TRBV3-1, the J gene TRBJ1-6, with D perhaps matching TRBD1 (5 bases). Germline CDR1 and CDR2: LGHDT and YNNKEL (reference sequence). The V gene lost 2 bases and the J gene lost 6 bases, with 8 bases spanning the gap. The CDR3 has 14 residues. CDR3 bases: TGTGCCAGCAGCCAACAGGGTCTTAATTCACCCCTCCACTTT. This codes for CASSQQGLNSPLHF.

This clonotype has more than one count but fewer than ten. The V and J genes are TRBV12-3 or TRBV12-4 and TRBJ1-1, with D tentatively TRBD1 (5 bases). V was trimmed by 7 bases and J by 11 bases, leaving 29 bases between them. This CDR3 is 16 amino acids long. CDR3 sequence: CASTQAPGFWGDGAFF. DNA for the CDR3: TGTGCCAGCACCCAAGCCCCGGGATTCTGGGGGGATGGGGCTTTCTTT.

The V call is TRBV6-2 or TRBV6-3, the J call TRBJ1-2, with TRBD1 as a possible D gene (5 bases). The CDR3 has 13 residues. The ends were cut back, 4 bases at V and 8 bases at J, with 14 bases in the middle. Germline V gene lookup returns CDR1 MNHEY and CDR2 SVGEGT. The CDR3 DNA reads TGTGCCAGCAGTTTACGGGGCAGTTTCGGCTACACCTTC. This sequence encodes CASSLRGSFGYTF.

The rearrangement joins TRBV7-2 to TRBJ2-5; D remains ambiguous. Germline V gene data show CDR1 as SGHTA and CDR2 as FQGNSA. CDR3 size: 16 residues. V was trimmed by 2 bases and J by 1 base, leaving 14 bases between them. For the CDR3, the DNA is TGTGCCAGCAGCTTAAGTTATGCTACCAGCCAAGAGACCCAGTACTTC. Its protein is CASSLSYATSQETQYF.

A few counts support this clonotype. V is TRBV5-1 and J is TRBJ1-2, with a tentative D call TRBD1 (6 bases). This CDR3 has 15 amino acids. Trimming removed 4 bases from V and 4 bases from J, with 17 bases in between. From germline, CDR1 is SGHRS and CDR2 YFSETQ. CDR3 sequence reads: CASSPGQPGGYGYTF. The CDR3 DNA reads TGCGCCAGCAGCCCCGGACAGCCCGGAGGCTATGGCTACACCTTC. Together with reference TRBV5-1 and TRBJ1-2, the CDR3 gives the full variable domain: KAGVTQTPRYLIKTRGQQVTLSCSPISGHRSVSWYQQTPGQGLQFLFEYFSETQRNKGNFPGRFSGRQFSNSRSEMNVSTLELGDSALYLCASSPGQPGGYGYTFGSGTRLTVV.

As to this clonotype: Just one base apart from a much larger clone, this may be a read error. J is TRBJ2-1 and V is TRBV5-1, with D unresolved. CDR1 is SGHRS and CDR2 is YFSETQ in the germline V gene. The CDR3 is 14 residues long. In DNA, the CDR3 is TGCGCCAGCCTACAATGGGAATTTTACAATGAGCAGCTCTTC. It translates to CASLQWEFYNEQLF.

The V and J genes are TRBV28 and TRBJ2-7; the D gene is possibly TRBD2 (6 bases). The ends were cut back, 3 bases at V and 5 bases at J, with 14 bases in the middle. The CDR3 is 14 residues long. Germline V lookup: CDR1 MDHEN, CDR2 SYDVKM. The CDR3 loop reads CASSFGGVGNEQYF. The CDR3 region has the DNA TGTGCCAGCAGTTTCGGGGGAGTAGGGAACGAGCAGTACTTC. Full variable domain (missing parts from reference TRBV28 and TRBJ2-7): DVKVTQSSRYLVKRTGEKVFLECVQDMDHENMFWYRQDPGLGLRLIYFSYDVKMKEKGDIPEGYSVSREKKERFSLILESASTNQTSMYLCASSFGGVGNEQYFGPGTRLTVT.

This clonotype has just a few counts. The rearrangement joins TRBV18 to TRBJ2-3; maybe TRBD1 (7 bases). Germline V CDR1 and CDR2: KGHSH, LQKENI. This CDR3 spans 15 amino acids. Trimming took 3 bases from V and 4 from J, leaving 14 bases between them. The DNA of the CDR3 is TGTGCCAGCTCACCCCGGGCCAGGGGGGCAGATACGCAGTATTTT. Translation gives CASSPRARGADTQYF. The entire variable domain, with the rest obtained from reference TRBV18 and TRBJ2-3, is as follows: NAGVMQNPRHLVRRRGQEARLRCSPMKGHSHVYWYRQLPEEGLKFMVYLQKENIIDESGMPKERFSAEFPKEGPSILRIQQVVRGDSAAYFCASSPRARGADTQYFGPGTRLTVL.

This chain links TRBV5-1 with TRBJ2-2; TRBD2 aligns across 8 bases. This CDR3 is built from 15 residues. CDR1 SGHRS and CDR2 YFSETQ come from the germline V gene. The J segment lost 2 bases and the V segment lost 6 bases, leaving 6 bases of the junction unmatched. CDR3 region: CASNGGDINTGELFF. In nucleotides, the CDR3 is TGCGCCAGCAACGGGGGGGACATAAACACCGGGGAGCTGTTTTTT.

This clonotype was observed a handful of times. The chain has TRBV5-1 and TRBJ2-2, with D perhaps matching TRBD1 (5 bases). The germline V gene encodes CDR1 SGHRS and CDR2 YFSETQ. CDR3 length: 16 residues. V lost 4 bases and J lost 4, with 17 bases in between. The CDR3 bases are TGCGCCAGCAGCACCTTCGACAGTTCGGGCACCGGGGAGCTGTTTTTT. Its protein product is CASSTFDSSGTGELFF.